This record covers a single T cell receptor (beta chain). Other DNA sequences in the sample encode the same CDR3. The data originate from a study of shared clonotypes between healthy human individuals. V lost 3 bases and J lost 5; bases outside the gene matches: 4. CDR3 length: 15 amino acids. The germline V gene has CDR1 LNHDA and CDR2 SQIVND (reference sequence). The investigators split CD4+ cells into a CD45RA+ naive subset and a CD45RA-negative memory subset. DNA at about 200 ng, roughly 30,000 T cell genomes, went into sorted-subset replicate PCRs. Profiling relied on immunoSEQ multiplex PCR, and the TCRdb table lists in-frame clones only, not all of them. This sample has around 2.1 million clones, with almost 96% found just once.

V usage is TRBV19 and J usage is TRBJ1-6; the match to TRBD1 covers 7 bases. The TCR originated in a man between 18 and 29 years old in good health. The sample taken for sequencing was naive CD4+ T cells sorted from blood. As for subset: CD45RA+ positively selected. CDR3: CASSIQGTDNSPLHF. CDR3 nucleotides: TGTGCCAGTAGTATCCAGGGGACAGATAATTCACCCCTCCACTTT. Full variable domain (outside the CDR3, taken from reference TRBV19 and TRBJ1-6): DGGITQSPKYLFRKEGQNVTLSCEQNLNHDAMYWYRQDPGQGLRLIYYSQIVNDFQKGDIAEGYSVSREKKESFPLTVTSAQKNPTAFYLCASSIQGTDNSPLHFGNGTRLTVT.